This T cell receptor (beta chain) derives from a study of cytomegalovirus exposure and HLA in healthy donors. Both 60 Vbeta primers and 13 Jbeta primers went into the PCR. Sequenced by immunoSEQ multiplex PCR; TCRdb stores in-frame clones only, minus some. The sample contains roughly 150,000 clones, about 79% of which appear only once. With respect to this clone: At one of its ends the junction is not consistent with the germline gene, which may arise from a read error.

Source material: PBMCs. The receptor's source is a male donor in good health and CMV-seronegative.

The CDR3: CSSSQEGGNAGYTF. DNA for the CDR3: TGTTCCAGCAGCCAGGAGGGGGGGAATGCTGGCTACACCTTC. This chain links TRBV7-9 with TRBJ1-2; D is perhaps TRBD1 (6 bases). CDR1 and CDR2 (germline): SEHNR, FQNEAQ (reference sequence). The CDR3 has 14 residues.